This TCR beta chain was recorded in a study of T cells after yellow fever vaccination. This CDR3 spans 18 amino acids. Germline CDR1 reads SGHRS; CDR2 reads YFSETQ. The V and J ends lost 0 bases and 4 bases, in that order; junction bases with no gene match: 14. Findings and limits, study-wide: Post-booster reappearance was seen for most primary-vaccination clones (around 96% CD4, around 88% CD8). High-abundance clonotypes from the bulk population could contaminate FACS-sorted repertoires. Weaker, the secondary response had a peak occurring faster, on day 5 versus 15.

The TCR cDNA carried a universal primer site and UMIs from 5'RACE template switching. TCRdb analysed the 5' RACE reads with MiXCR anew, one entry per CDR3 protein. Of a few hundred thousand distinct CDR3 sequences in the sample, 15% to 20% were seen once. This clonotype was observed a handful of times. Its antigen remains unknown. The chain uses TRBV5-1 and TRBJ2-5, with TRBD1 matching 8 bases. The source of this sequence is a young man who received the YFV17D yellow fever vaccine. The specimen comprised PBMCs, sampled 15 days after the yellow fever booster vaccination. As DNA, the CDR3 is TGCGCCAGCAGCTTGGGGGAGCGGACAGGGCCCCAGTTAGAGACCCAGTACTTC. This translates into CASSLGERTGPQLETQYF.